Listed here is a single T cell receptor beta chain. The sample comes from a study of blood T cell repertoires in COVID-19. Study-level information: Samples of COVID-19 (acute and convalescent) were obtained from the United States, Italy and Spain. Nucleic acid was either cDNA or gDNA, and it came from T cells, B-cell-depleted T cells, or PBMCs.

Clones were sequenced by immunoSEQ multiplex PCR, and TCRdb holds only the in-frame ones, with some missing. The data show tens of thousands of clones, with more than 80% seen just once and over 7.5% held by the top ten. Germline values: CDR1 SGDLS, CDR2 YYNGEE. Unmatched junction bases numbered 6, after V lost 3 bases and J lost 1 base. CDR3 size: 16 residues. V gene TRBV9 combines with J gene TRBJ2-3; 9 nucleotides agree with TRBD1. This TCR came from a man aged 25-45 years with acute or convalescent COVID-19. Sequencing was performed on peripheral blood. The chain's CDR3 is CASSGTGGMGTDTQYF. In DNA, the CDR3 is TGTGCCAGCAGCGGAACAGGGGGCATGGGCACAGATACGCAGTATTTT.